This T cell receptor (beta chain) was profiled in a study of CD8+ T cells in alopecia areata. Regarding the study as a whole: Many expanded lesional clones persisted in scalp and blood during tofacitinib.

Trimming cost V 0 bases and J 5 bases, with 13 bases left between them. CDR3 length: 15 residues. Per the germline V gene, CDR1 is SEHNR and CDR2 is FQNEAQ (reference sequence). After isolation, RNA underwent reverse transcription to generate cDNA as the sequencing template. This table comes from immunoSEQ multiplex PCR, and its TCRdb copy is limited to in-frame clones, with some not included. Among fewer than 150,000 clones, approximately 80% were seen once, and the ten largest hold 20% to 25%. Treatment reported: oral pan-JAK inhibitor, 5-10 mg twice daily. In this sample, this clone turned up a few times. Antigen: not known.

The V call is TRBV7-9, the J call TRBJ2-5, with D possibly TRBD2 on 5 matching bases. This sequence was found in a human donor with alopecia areata. The source was CD8+ T cells sorted from blood, collected at week 4, from a patient treated with tofacitinib. The CDR3 nucleotides are TGTGCCAGCAGCTTAGCAGATGCTAGCCAGGAGACCCAGTACTTC. Translating gives CASSLADASQETQYF.